Following are 6 T cell receptor beta chains from one sample sequenced in a study of blood T cells in healthy people across ages. With a J-beta primer mix and a sample-barcoded 5' primer, a second PCR ran roughly 7 to 11 cycles. TCRdb recomputed calls from the 5' RACE reads with MiXCR, one row per CDR3 protein. The sample consists of fewer than 2,000,000 distinct CDR3 sequences, 30% to 35% of them appearing once. The sequenced material came from blood. These receptors all stem from a woman aged 30 to 39 in good health.

This clonotype was counted only a few times. This chain links TRBV20-1 with TRBJ1-2; D remains ambiguous. V was pared by 3 bases and J by 6 bases, with 8 bases between. The germline V gene encodes CDR1 DFQATT and CDR2 SNEGSKA (reference sequence). CDR3 size: 11 residues. The CDR3 DNA is TGCAGTGCTAGTCGGCGGGATGGCTACACCTTC. Translated, it gives CSASRRDGYTF.

This clonotype occurred a few times. The chain uses TRBV11-2 and TRBJ1-4; 7 bases align to TRBD1. This CDR3 spans 16 amino acids. V shed 5 bases, J shed 3 bases, and the junction held 9 bases outside the gene matches. CDR1 and CDR2 from the germline V gene are SGHAT and FQNNGV. Written as DNA, the CDR3 is TGTGCCAGCAGCGCCAACCCAGGGGGTCCTAATGAAAAACTGTTTTTT. Translating it yields CASSANPGGPNEKLFF.

This clonotype was seen only a few times. This chain uses TRBV29-1 with TRBJ1-3; D not resolved. The CDR3 runs to 16 residues. CDR1 and CDR2 (germline): SQVTM, ANQGSEA. Trimming pared 5 bases from V and 0 bases from J, leaving 17 bases between. Here the CDR3 DNA reads TGCAGCGTTTCGGCTTTTCTCAGAGACTCTGGAAACACCATATATTTT. Its translation: CSVSAFLRDSGNTIYF.

This clonotype has a count of ten or more. This chain connects TRBV7-3 to TRBJ2-5; 8 bases line up with TRBD2. The CDR3 extends over 14 amino acids. V dropped 5 bases and J dropped 2; count of bases not matched to a gene: 4. CDR1 SGHTA and CDR2 FQGTGA come from the germline V gene. CDR3 nucleotide sequence: TGTGCCAGCAGCATCCGGGGGGGGCAAGAGACCCAGTACTTC. Translation: CASSIRGGQETQYF.

The V call is TRBV6-1, the J call TRBJ1-2; no clear D. Deletions cut 0 bases from V and 4 bases from J, with 12 bases between. Germline loops: CDR1 MNHNS, CDR2 SASEGT. The CDR3 covers 15 residues. CDR3 residues: CASSEAYQETYGYTF. The CDR3 DNA sequence: TGTGCCAGCAGTGAAGCCTACCAGGAAACCTATGGCTACACCTTC.

This rearrangement joins TRBV9 to TRBJ2-7; 8 bases fit TRBD1. Germline CDR1 SGDLS, CDR2 YYNGEE. Trimming removed 4 bases from V and 5 bases from J; junction bases left unmatched: 8. The CDR3 contains 14 residues. The DNA of the CDR3 is TGTGCCAGCAGCTACCGACAGGGGACGAACGAGCAGTACTTC. This gives the protein CASSYRQGTNEQYF.